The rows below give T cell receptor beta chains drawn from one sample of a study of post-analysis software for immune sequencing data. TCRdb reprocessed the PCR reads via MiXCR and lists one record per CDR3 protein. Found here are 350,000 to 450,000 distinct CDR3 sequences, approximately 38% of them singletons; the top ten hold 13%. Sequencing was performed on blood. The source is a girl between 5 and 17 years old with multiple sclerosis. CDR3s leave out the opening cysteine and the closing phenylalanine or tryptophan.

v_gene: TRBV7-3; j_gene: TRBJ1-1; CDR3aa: ASSPSTGVAEAF
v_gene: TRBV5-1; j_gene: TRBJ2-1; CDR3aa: ASSANSYNEQF
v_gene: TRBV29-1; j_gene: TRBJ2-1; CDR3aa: SVVGTGEGSYNEQF
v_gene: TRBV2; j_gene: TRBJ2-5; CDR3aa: ASSVNRGLETQY
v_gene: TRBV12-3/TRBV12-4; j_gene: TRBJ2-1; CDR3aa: ASTPERGSSYNEQF
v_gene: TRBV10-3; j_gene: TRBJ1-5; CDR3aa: AISERGLDQPQH
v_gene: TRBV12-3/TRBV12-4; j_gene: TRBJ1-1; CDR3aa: ATVRSGSTEAF
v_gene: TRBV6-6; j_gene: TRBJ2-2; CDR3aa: ASTVTNTGELF
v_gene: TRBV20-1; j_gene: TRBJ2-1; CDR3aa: SAAGVWPTYNEQF
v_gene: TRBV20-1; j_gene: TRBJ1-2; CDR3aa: SARNLGRVNYGYT
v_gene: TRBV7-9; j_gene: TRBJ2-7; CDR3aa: ASSLAGGRTYEQY
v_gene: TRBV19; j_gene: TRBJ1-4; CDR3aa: ASSPQRGLDEKLF